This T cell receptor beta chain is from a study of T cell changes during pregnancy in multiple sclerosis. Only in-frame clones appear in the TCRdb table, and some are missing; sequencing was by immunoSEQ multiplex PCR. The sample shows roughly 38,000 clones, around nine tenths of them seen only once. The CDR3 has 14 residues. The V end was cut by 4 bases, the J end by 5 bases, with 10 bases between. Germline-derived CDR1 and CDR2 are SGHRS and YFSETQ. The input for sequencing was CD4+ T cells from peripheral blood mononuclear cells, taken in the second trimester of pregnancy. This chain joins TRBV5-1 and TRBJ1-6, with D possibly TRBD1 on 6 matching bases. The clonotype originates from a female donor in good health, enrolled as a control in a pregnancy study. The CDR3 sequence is CASSIRGNNSPLHF. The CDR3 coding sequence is TGCGCCAGCAGCATTAGGGGGAATAATTCACCCCTCCACTTT.